This T cell receptor (beta chain) originates from a study of blood T cell repertoires in COVID-19. Study-wide background: Samples representing acute and convalescent COVID-19 were sourced from the United States, Italy and Spain. The analysed material was cDNA or gDNA that came from T cells, B-cell-depleted T cells, or PBMCs.

The CDR3 totals 13 residues. Germline trimming cut 4 bases from V and 4 bases from J; bases unmatched to any gene: 3. The germline V gene has CDR1 MNHEY and CDR2 SVGAGI. Authors' processing steps: Amplification from reference gene primers served as the basis for estimated nucleated cell counts. This table comes from immunoSEQ multiplex PCR, and its TCRdb copy is limited to in-frame clones, with some not included. D and trimming were read from the DNA, whereas the V and J calls and clone size are those reported in that table. The sample holds some 70,000 clones; 75% to 85% are singletons and the top ten take roughly 6.3%.

The V call is TRBV6-5, the J call TRBJ1-2; TRBD1 aligns across 7 bases. The TCR sequence derives from a woman in her fifties or sixties with acute or convalescent COVID-19. The sequenced sample was peripheral blood. The CDR3 region is CASSLDRAYGYTF. The CDR3 DNA reads as TGTGCCAGCAGTTTAGACAGGGCCTATGGCTACACCTTC.